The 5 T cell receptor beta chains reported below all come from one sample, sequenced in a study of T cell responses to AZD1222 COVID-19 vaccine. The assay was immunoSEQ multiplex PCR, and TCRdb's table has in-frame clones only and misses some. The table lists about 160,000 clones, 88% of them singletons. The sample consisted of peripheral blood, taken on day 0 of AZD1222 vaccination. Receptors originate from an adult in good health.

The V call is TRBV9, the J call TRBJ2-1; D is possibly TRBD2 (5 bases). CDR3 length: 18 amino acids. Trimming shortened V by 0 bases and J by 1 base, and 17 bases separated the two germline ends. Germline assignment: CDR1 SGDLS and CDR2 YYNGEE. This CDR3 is CASSVGRRTDVSYNEQFF. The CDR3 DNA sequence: TGTGCCAGCAGCGTAGGGCGGAGGACCGATGTTTCCTACAATGAGCAGTTCTTC.

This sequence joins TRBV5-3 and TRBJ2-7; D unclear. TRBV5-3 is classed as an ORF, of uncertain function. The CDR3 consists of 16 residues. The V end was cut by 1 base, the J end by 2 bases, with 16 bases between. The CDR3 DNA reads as TGTGCCAGAAGCTTGTCTGAACGGATACACCCCTACGAGCAGTACTTC. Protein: CARSLSERIHPYEQYF.

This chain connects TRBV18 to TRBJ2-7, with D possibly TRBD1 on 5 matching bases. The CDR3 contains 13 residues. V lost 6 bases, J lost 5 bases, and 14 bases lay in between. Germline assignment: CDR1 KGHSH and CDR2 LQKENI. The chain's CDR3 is CASSGRDTDEQYF. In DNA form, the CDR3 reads TGTGCCAGCTCGGGCAGGGATACCGACGAGCAGTACTTC.

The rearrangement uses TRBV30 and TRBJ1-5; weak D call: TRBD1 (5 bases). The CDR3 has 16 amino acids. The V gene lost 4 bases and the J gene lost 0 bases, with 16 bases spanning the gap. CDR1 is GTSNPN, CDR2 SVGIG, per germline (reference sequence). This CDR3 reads CAWMDPGAPSNQPQHF. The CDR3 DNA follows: TGTGCCTGGATGGATCCCGGGGCCCCTAGCAATCAGCCCCAGCATTTT.

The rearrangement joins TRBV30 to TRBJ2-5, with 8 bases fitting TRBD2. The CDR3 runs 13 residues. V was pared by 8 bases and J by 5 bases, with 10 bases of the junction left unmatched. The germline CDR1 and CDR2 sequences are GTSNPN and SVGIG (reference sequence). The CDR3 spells CAGERGGRETQYF. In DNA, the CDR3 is TGTGCCGGAGAGCGCGGGGGGCGGGAGACCCAGTACTTC.